The next 31 T cell receptor beta chains were all read from a single sample in a study of Ad26.COV2.S vaccination and SARS-CoV-2 variants. Generated by immunoSEQ multiplex PCR, the TCRdb table keeps only in-frame clones and is missing some. This sample has 380,000 or so clones, with about 88% found just once. Treatment described: about 20 received Ad26.COV2.S at low or high dose, single or two shots; several received placebo; per-sample allocation not given. It was on day 63 after the first vaccine or placebo injection that samples were taken. Specimen: peripheral blood, collected in a trial of Ad26.COV2.S vaccine versus placebo. The source of these receptors is a person between 18 and 65 years old who received the Ad26.COV2.S COVID-19 vaccine or a placebo.

The rearrangement links TRBV12-3 or TRBV12-4 to TRBJ1-2; 8 bases map to TRBD1. J lost 7 bases, V lost 6 bases, and 4 bases had no gene match. The CDR3 spans 12 residues. CDR3 loop: CASRPDRGGYTF. Written as DNA, the CDR3 is TGTGCCAGCAGGCCCGACAGGGGTGGCTACACCTTC.

J is TRBJ2-7 and V is TRBV4-3; a possible D gene is TRBD2 (5 bases). The germline gives CDR1 LGHNA, CDR2 YSLEER. The CDR3 is 16 amino acids. V was shortened by 0 bases and J by 3 bases, with 15 bases between the two germline ends. CDR3 DNA: TGCGCCAGCAGCCAAGAACTGACTACTGACTACTACGAGCAGTACTTC. Its translation: CASSQELTTDYYEQYF.

The genes are TRBV4-2 and TRBJ2-6, with D possibly TRBD1 on 7 matching bases. The CDR3 runs to 20 residues. The V end was cut by 0 bases, the J end by 0 bases, with 18 bases between. Germline assignment: CDR1 LGHNA and CDR2 YNFKEQ. The CDR3 spells CASSQDLGGGAGSGANVLTF. CDR3 DNA: TGTGCCAGCAGCCAAGATTTAGGGGGCGGGGCTGGCTCTGGGGCCAACGTCCTGACTTTC.

V usage is TRBV28 and J usage is TRBJ2-2; 10 nucleotides agree with TRBD2. Losses at the gene ends were 3 bases for V and 6 bases for J; bases not matched to a gene: 7. The germline gives CDR1 MDHEN, CDR2 SYDVKM. The CDR3 is 16 amino acids. CDR3 sequence reads: CASSFPLAGAPGELFF. The CDR3 DNA reads as TGTGCCAGCAGTTTTCCCCTAGCGGGAGCCCCCGGGGAGCTGTTTTTT.

The V gene is TRBV15, the J gene TRBJ2-3; D is unresolved. Germline lookup yields CDR1 LNHNV and CDR2 YYDKDF (reference sequence). The CDR3 is 14 amino acids. V was cut by 0 bases and J by 2 bases, with 6 bases left in between. CDR3 residues: CATSREDPTDTQYF. In nucleotides, the CDR3 is TGTGCCACCAGCAGAGAGGACCCCACAGATACGCAGTATTTT.

This clone was seen just once. V usage is TRBV7-3 and J usage is TRBJ2-3; the match to TRBD1 covers 10 bases. Germline assignment: CDR1 SGHTA and CDR2 FQGTGA. The CDR3 has 16 amino acids. V was pared by 3 bases and J by 2 bases, with 5 bases of the junction left unmatched. The CDR3: CASSFPTGGVTDTQYF. The CDR3 bases are TGTGCCAGCAGCTTCCCGACAGGGGGCGTCACAGATACGCAGTATTTT.

This clone was seen only once. This chain uses TRBV5-5 with TRBJ2-2; D perhaps matches TRBD2 (6 bases). From germline, CDR1 is SGHKS and CDR2 YYEKEE (reference sequence). The CDR3 covers 14 residues. Trimming pared 1 base from V and 5 bases from J, leaving 9 bases between. The CDR3 loop is CASSLRGGTGELFF. The CDR3 DNA sequence: TGTGCCAGCAGCTTGCGGGGAGGTACCGGGGAGCTGTTTTTT.

The chain has TRBV19 and TRBJ1-4; D is unresolved. CDR3 length equals 16 residues. The germline V and J ends were trimmed by 8 bases and 0 bases, with 16 bases remaining between them. Germline V gene sequence: CDR1 LNHDA, CDR2 SQIVND (reference sequence). For the CDR3, the DNA is TGTGCCAGTCAAACGTACAGTGACCCAACTAATGAAAAACTGTTTTTT. It yields the protein CASQTYSDPTNEKLFF.

In nucleotides, the CDR3 is TGTGCCAGCAGCCTAACGACAGGGCTCGGCTATGGCTACACCTTC. Translated, it gives CASSLTTGLGYGYTF. The rearrangement links TRBV11-2 to TRBJ1-2, with TRBD1 matching 7 bases. The CDR3 covers 15 residues. V shed 5 bases, J shed 4 bases, and the junction held 10 bases outside the gene matches. Germline V gives CDR1 SGHAT, CDR2 FQNNGV.

The V and J genes are TRBV27 and TRBJ1-6, with D uncertain. V was pared by 5 bases and J by 10 bases, with 9 bases between. The CDR3 has 12 amino acids. Germline assignment: CDR1 MNHEY and CDR2 SMNVEV (reference sequence). The CDR3 reads CASSQGHSPLHF. CDR3 bases: TGTGCCAGCAGTCAAGGCCACTCACCCCTCCACTTT.

This rearrangement joins TRBV7-3 to TRBJ2-1; 11 bases line up with TRBD2. Germline lookup yields CDR1 SGHTA and CDR2 FQGTGA. The CDR3 loop spans 17 amino acids. Trimming cost V 1 base and J 0 bases; bases outside gene matches: 2. DNA of the CDR3: TGTGCCAGCAGCTTAATTGGGACTAGCGGCTCCTACAATGAGCAGTTCTTC. It yields the protein CASSLIGTSGSYNEQFF.

The chain employs TRBV30 and TRBJ1-3; D not resolved. CDR3 size: 16 residues. Germline loops: CDR1 GTSNPN, CDR2 SVGIG (reference sequence). Trimming stripped 2 bases from V and 0 bases from J, with 14 bases between. CDR3 residues: CAWSLRSGVSGNTIYF. Written as DNA, the CDR3 is TGTGCCTGGAGTCTCAGATCAGGAGTCTCTGGAAACACCATATATTTT.

The chain uses TRBV14 and TRBJ1-6, with D maybe TRBD1 (5 bases). V was clipped by 4 bases and J by 7 bases, with 8 bases between them. The germline V gene has CDR1 SGHDN and CDR2 FVKESK. This CDR3 region has 13 residues. CDR3 in DNA: TGTGCCAGCAGCCGACAGCCAAATTCACCCCTCCACTTT. This codes for CASSRQPNSPLHF. The full variable domain, completed using reference TRBV14 and TRBJ1-6, is EAGVTQFPSHSVIEKGQTVTLRCDPISGHDNLYWYRRVMGKEIKFLLHFVKESKQDESGMPNNRFLAERTGGTYSTLKVQPAELEDSGVYFCASSRQPNSPLHFGNGTRLTVT.

The chain employs TRBV5-8 and TRBJ2-3; 9 positions agree with TRBD1. The CDR3 has 15 amino acids. In germline, CDR1 is SGHTS, CDR2 YDEGEE. The V segment lost 2 bases and the J segment 6 bases; nucleotides outside the gene matches: 7. The CDR3 here is CASSFLQGAFDTQYF. DNA of the CDR3: TGTGCCAGCAGCTTCTTACAGGGGGCGTTTGATACGCAGTATTTT.

CDR3 loop: CASSLQGMTNEQYF. Written as DNA, the CDR3 is TGTGCCAGCAGCTTACAAGGCATGACGAACGAGCAGTACTTC. The gene calls are TRBV11-3 and TRBJ2-7; D uncertain. The CDR3 loop spans 14 amino acids. Per the germline V gene, CDR1 is SGHNT and CDR2 is YENEEA. The V and J ends lost 2 bases and 5 bases respectively, with 13 bases between them.

The chain couples TRBV6-2 or TRBV6-3 to TRBJ2-2; D not certain. V lost 5 bases and J 1 base, leaving 8 bases between the germline ends. This CDR3 is 14 amino acids long. Germline values: CDR1 MNHEY, CDR2 SVGEGT. The CDR3 region has the DNA TGTGCCAGCAGTCCCTCAGGGAACACCGGGGAGCTGTTTTTT. Its translation: CASSPSGNTGELFF.

V gene TRBV19 combines with J gene TRBJ1-5; TRBD1 matches at 7 bases. The junction had 10 bases not matched to a gene; V was cut back by 10 bases and J by 7 bases. Germline CDR1 reads LNHDA; CDR2 reads SQIVND (reference sequence). The CDR3 covers 13 residues. CDR3 protein: CATTQGLGQPQHF. The CDR3 nucleotides read TGTGCCACCACACAGGGGCTAGGCCAGCCCCAGCATTTT. Combining the CDR3 with reference TRBV19 and TRBJ1-5 gives the whole variable domain DGGITQSPKYLFRKEGQNVTLSCEQNLNHDAMYWYRQDPGQGLRLIYYSQIVNDFQKGDIAEGYSVSREKKESFPLTVTSAQKNPTAFYLCATTQGLGQPQHFGDGTRLSIL.

The V gene is TRBV5-1, the J gene TRBJ2-1; D remains unclear. The CDR3 spans 16 residues. The V and J ends lost 0 bases and 0 bases respectively, with 10 bases between them. Per germline, CDR1 SGHRS and CDR2 YFSETQ. CDR3 coding DNA: TGCGCCAGCAGCTTGGTACCCGTTAGCTCCTACAATGAGCAGTTCTTC. It is translated as CASSLVPVSSYNEQFF.

The gene calls are TRBV7-6 and TRBJ2-3; D is uncertain. CDR1 and CDR2 (germline): SGHVS, FNYEAQ. This CDR3 is built from 15 residues. Trimming removed 2 bases from V and 6 bases from J, with 15 bases in between. The CDR3 coding sequence is TGTGCCAGCAGCTTATTACGGCGTCCCGAGGATACGCAGTATTTT. Its protein is CASSLLRRPEDTQYF.

This clone was seen once. The chain combines TRBV9 with TRBJ2-7, with D tentatively TRBD1 (6 bases). Deletions cut 3 bases from V and 3 bases from J, with 10 bases between. Germline CDR1 is SGDLS and CDR2 is YYNGEE. CDR3 length equals 13 residues. CDR3 in amino acids: CASSGNRDYEQYF. The CDR3 DNA follows: TGTGCCAGCAGCGGAAACAGGGACTACGAGCAGTACTTC.

In nucleotides, the CDR3 is TGCGCCAGCAGCCAAGCTTCCTCCGGAGGAGATGGCTACACCTTC. It is translated as CASSQASSGGDGYTF. The chain couples TRBV4-1 to TRBJ1-2, with D unresolved. CDR1 is MGHRA, CDR2 YSYEKL, per germline. This CDR3 spans 15 amino acids. Trimming left V 1 base short and J 6 bases short, with 15 bases between.

This chain links TRBV6-5 with TRBJ2-7; D is perhaps TRBD2 (6 bases). Trimming took 10 bases from V and 3 from J, leaving 19 bases between them. The germline CDR1 and CDR2 sequences are MNHEY and SVGAGI. The CDR3 is 14 residues long. In DNA form, the CDR3 reads TGTGCCACCAGCCGGGCGGGACTGAGCTACGAGCAGTACTTC. This sequence encodes CATSRAGLSYEQYF.

This chain joins TRBV11-2 and TRBJ1-1; D not certain. This CDR3 has 14 residues. Per germline, CDR1 SGHAT and CDR2 FQNNGV. The V and J ends lost 0 bases and 6 bases respectively, with 11 bases between them. The CDR3 reads CASSLEGVSAEAFF. CDR3 bases: TGTGCCAGCAGCTTAGAAGGAGTAAGCGCTGAAGCTTTCTTT.

The J gene is TRBJ1-5, the V gene TRBV19; D is ambiguous. The V end lost 0 bases, the J end lost 0 bases, and 15 bases lay between the germline ends. This CDR3 has 18 residues. Germline V lookup: CDR1 LNHDA, CDR2 SQIVND (reference sequence). CDR3 protein: CASSIDPKGSHSNQPQHF. CDR3 DNA: TGTGCCAGTAGTATAGATCCCAAGGGAAGCCATAGCAATCAGCCCCAGCATTTT.

The V gene is TRBV7-3, the J gene TRBJ2-1; D is unresolved. CDR3 size: 16 residues. Germline CDR1 SGHTA, CDR2 FQGTGA. V was pared by 5 bases and J by 0 bases, with 14 bases between. The CDR3 DNA follows: TGTGCCAGCAGCACCTTGGCAGGCGGCTCCTACAATGAGCAGTTCTTC. Its translation is CASSTLAGGSYNEQFF.

The rearrangement joins TRBV7-2 to TRBJ1-1; 8 bases match TRBD1. There are 15 residues in the CDR3. After removal of 5 bases from V and 2 bases from J, the junction contained 7 bases not matched to a gene. In germline, CDR1 is SGHTA, CDR2 FQGNSA. The CDR3 DNA reads as TGTGCCAGCAGCATCAGACAGGGGACCAACACTGAAGCTTTCTTT. Translating it yields CASSIRQGTNTEAFF.

V is TRBV9 and J is TRBJ1-2, with 7 bases lining up with TRBD1. The J segment lost 6 bases and the V segment lost 6 bases, leaving 14 bases of the junction unmatched. This CDR3 is built from 15 residues. The V gene's germline CDR1 is SGDLS and CDR2 YYNGEE. The CDR3 loop reads CASMRDSTGRDGYTF. The CDR3 DNA reads TGTGCCAGCATGAGAGACTCGACAGGGCGAGATGGCTACACCTTC.

CDR3 residues: CASSLLAGTSTDTQYF. CDR3 DNA sequence: TGTGCCAGCAGCTTATTAGCGGGCACTAGCACAGATACGCAGTATTTT. The J gene is TRBJ2-3, the V gene TRBV7-3; 7 positions agree with TRBD2. The germline V gene has CDR1 SGHTA and CDR2 FQGTGA. With 2 bases clipped from V and 0 bases from J, the junction kept 5 bases outside the gene matches. The CDR3 is 16 amino acids.

The chain is built from TRBV11-2 and TRBJ1-3; no definite D call. The CDR3 is 15 residues long. Trimming removed 5 bases from V and 4 bases from J, with 15 bases in between. Germline V gene data show CDR1 as SGHAT and CDR2 as FQNNGV. The DNA for the CDR3 is TGTGCCAGCAGCCTGTTAGACCTTACCGGAAACACCATATATTTT. This encodes CASSLLDLTGNTIYF.

The chain is built from TRBV6-5 and TRBJ2-7; TRBD2 agrees at 13 bases. Germline V gives CDR1 MNHEY, CDR2 SVGAGI. V trimming: 6 bases; J trimming: 1 base; junction bases outside the gene matches: 3. This CDR3 is built from 15 residues. The CDR3 sequence is CASRRGLAGSYEQYF. The CDR3 nucleotides are TGTGCCAGCAGAAGGGGACTAGCGGGGTCCTACGAGCAGTACTTC.

This chain joins TRBV7-3 and TRBJ2-7, with TRBD2 matching 9 bases. The CDR3 loop spans 13 amino acids. CDR1 and CDR2 from the germline V gene are SGHTA and FQGTGA. Trimming at V came to 4 bases and at J to 4 bases, leaving 2 bases not matched to a gene. In DNA form, the CDR3 reads TGTGCCAGCAGCTCTAGCGGGATATACGAGCAGTACTTC. Amino acids: CASSSSGIYEQYF.